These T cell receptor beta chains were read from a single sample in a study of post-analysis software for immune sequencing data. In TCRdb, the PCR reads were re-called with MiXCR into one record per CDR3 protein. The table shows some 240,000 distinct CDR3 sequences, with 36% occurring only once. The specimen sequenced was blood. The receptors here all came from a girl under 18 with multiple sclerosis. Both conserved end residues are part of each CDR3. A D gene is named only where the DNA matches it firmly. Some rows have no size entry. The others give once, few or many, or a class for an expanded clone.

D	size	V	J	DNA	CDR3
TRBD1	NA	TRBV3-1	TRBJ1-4	TGTGCCAGCAGCCGCCGGACAGGCGGCGAAAAACTGTTTTTT	CASSRRTGGEKLFF
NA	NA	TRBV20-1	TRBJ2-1	TGCAGTGCCATGGACAGCCAAAGGGTGGACAATGAGCAGTTCTTC	CSAMDSQRVDNEQFF
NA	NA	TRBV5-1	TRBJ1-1	TGTGCCAGCAGCTTAGGAAGTGCGAACACTGAAGCTTTCTTT	CASSLGSANTEAFF
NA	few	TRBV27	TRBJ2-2	TGTGCCAGCAGTTTCTTAGGGAACACCGGGGAGCTGTTTTTT	CASSFLGNTGELFF
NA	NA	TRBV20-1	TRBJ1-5	TGCAGTGCTAGAGATCGATTGGAAGGATCAGTGGCCCAGCATTTT	CSARDRLEGSVAQHF
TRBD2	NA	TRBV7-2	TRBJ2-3	TGTGCCAGCAGTTACGAAGTGGGAGGGGGCACAGATACGCAGTATTTT	CASSYEVGGGTDTQYF
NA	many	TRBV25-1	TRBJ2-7	TGTGCCAGCAGTGAAAATTACCCCCTAGCGCCCAAGGGGATCTACGAGCAGTACTTC	CASSENYPLAPKGIYEQYF
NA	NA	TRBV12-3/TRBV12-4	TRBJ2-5	TGTGCCAGCAGTTTGCACCTGGGGGCGCGAGAGACCCAGTACTTC	CASSLHLGARETQYF
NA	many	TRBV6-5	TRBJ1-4	TGTGCCAGCAGTTACCAAACGGGCCCTAATGAAAAACTGTTTTTT	CASSYQTGPNEKLFF
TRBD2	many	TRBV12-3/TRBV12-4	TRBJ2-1	TGTGCCAGCATAGCCGGGGGTGGTAGCGGGAGAGTAAATGAGCAGTTCTTC	CASIAGGGSGRVNEQFF
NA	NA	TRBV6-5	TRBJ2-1	TGTGCCAGCAGCCGCCTGGGGGAACTCAATGGGCAGTTCTTC	CASSRLGELNGQFF
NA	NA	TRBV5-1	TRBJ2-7	TGCGCCAGCAATCCCCCGGGACATTTCTACGAGCAGTACTTC	CASNPPGHFYEQYF
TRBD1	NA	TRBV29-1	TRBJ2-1	TGCAGCGTTGAGTTCGGAAAGGGGGCTATCCCCATCGGGCAGTTCTTC	CSVEFGKGAIPIGQFF
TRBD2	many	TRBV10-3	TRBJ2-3	TGTGCCACGGGACTAGCGGGGGGGTCGGGTACGCAGTATTTT	CATGLAGGSGTQYF
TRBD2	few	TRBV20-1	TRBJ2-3	TGCAGTGCTCACATAGCGGGAGGGAGCACAGATACGCAGTATTTT	CSAHIAGGSTDTQYF
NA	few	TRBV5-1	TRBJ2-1	TGCGCCAGCAGCTTTGGCAGGGCGGACAATGAGCAGTTCTTC	CASSFGRADNEQFF
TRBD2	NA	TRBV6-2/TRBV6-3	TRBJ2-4	TGTGCCAGCAGTTCCCCTCTAGCGGGGGGAAACATTCAGTACTTC	CASSSPLAGGNIQYF
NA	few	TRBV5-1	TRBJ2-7	TGCGCCAGCAGCTTGGAATGGGAGACAGCCTCCTACGAGCAGTACTTC	CASSLEWETASYEQYF
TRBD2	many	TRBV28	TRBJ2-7	TGTGCCAGCAGTTATCTAGCGGGAGGGGGGGAGCAGTACTTC	CASSYLAGGGEQYF
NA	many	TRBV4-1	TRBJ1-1	TGCGCCAGCATCCCGATCTCGGCAGGGCTCACTGAAGCTTTCTTT	CASIPISAGLTEAFF
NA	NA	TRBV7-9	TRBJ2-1	TGTGCCAGCAGCTCCTCCCCAGGGACTTCACCCCCGAATGAGCAGTTCTTC	CASSSSPGTSPPNEQFF
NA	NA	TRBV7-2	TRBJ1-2	TGTGCCAGCAGCCGGGACGTTGGAGGCTACACCTTC	CASSRDVGGYTF
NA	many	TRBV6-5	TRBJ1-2	TGTGCCAGCAGTTCCCAGAATGGCTACACCTTC	CASSSQNGYTF
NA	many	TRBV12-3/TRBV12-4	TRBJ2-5	TGTGCCAGCAACCCACAGGAACAAGAGACCCAGTACTTC	CASNPQEQETQYF
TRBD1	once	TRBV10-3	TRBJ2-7	TGTGCCATCAGGACCGGACAGGGTAAGGACGAGCAGTACTTC	CAIRTGQGKDEQYF
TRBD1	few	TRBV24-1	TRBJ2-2	TGTGCCACCAGTCCCGGGACAGGCACCGGGGAGCTGTTTTTT	CATSPGTGTGELFF